This TCR beta chain was recovered during a study of brain metastases from non-small cell lung cancer. Here immunoSEQ multiplex PCR was the method, and the copy in TCRdb shows in-frame clones only, minus some. Among some 1,200 clones listed, around four fifths were seen once. Study-wide findings and caveats: Brain metastases had lower T-cell infiltration than primary tumors.

The CDR3 has 15 amino acids. V shed 3 bases and J shed 0 bases, with 11 bases lying between them. Germline values: CDR1 SGHVS, CDR2 FQNEAQ. Worth noting for this clone: Its target is unknown.

V is TRBV7-8 and J is TRBJ1-1; perhaps TRBD1 as D (5 bases). This receptor was obtained from a donor at least 40 years old with non-small cell lung cancer. Source material: tissue from a brain metastasis. CDR3 in DNA: TGTGCCAGCAGCTTGGTGGGGGAATTGAACACTGAAGCTTTCTTT. It yields the protein CASSLVGELNTEAFF.